This T cell receptor (beta chain) emerged from a study of T-cell memory formation after mild COVID-19. Overall study: Largely donor-specific sequence clusters came from two donors. Points from the study as a whole: Later expanders leaned toward CD4+, whereas clones contracting from day 15 to 85 were balanced CD4/CD8.

The V end was cut by 3 bases, the J end by 2 bases, with 9 bases between. This CDR3 contains 14 residues. From germline, CDR1 is SEHNR and CDR2 FQNEAQ (reference sequence). TCRdb itself ran the 5' RACE reads through MiXCR, one entry per CDR3 protein. Here the sample spans under 15,000 distinct CDR3 sequences, about 17% being singletons. Comments on this clonotype: Its matching antigen is unknown.

Sequenced input: PBMCs or a T cell subset sorted from them (not recorded which). The receptor was derived from a man younger than 35 who had mild COVID-19 (a few samples of this study predate the infection). Cell type and time point are not known. This rearrangement joins TRBV7-9 to TRBJ2-3, with a weak D call TRBD1 (6 bases). CDR3 nucleotide sequence: TGTGCCAGCAGCTTTTCAGGGGACACAGATACGCAGTATTTT. The encoded protein is CASSFSGDTDTQYF.